A selection of T cell receptor beta chains follows, all from one sample in a study of T cells in Graves' hyperthyroidism and ophthalmopathy. MiXCR, run by TCRdb on the multiplex PCR reads, gives a single entry per CDR3 protein. Of about 520,000 distinct CDR3 sequences listed, approximately 24% are singletons. Sequenced material: blood. Receptors were obtained from a woman under 40 with Graves' ophthalmopathy. The CDR3 runs from the conserved cysteine through the conserved F or W. D genes are given only for firm matches. A clone size is listed for some rows: how often the clone was seen (once, few, many), or a class if it is expanded.

>TRBJ1-2|many|TRBV6-5|TRBD1
CASNPQGGGYTF
TGTGCCAGCAACCCACAGGGGGGGGGCTACACCTTC
>TRBJ2-7|.|TRBV6-1|.
CASSEARGPFYEQYF
TGTGCCAGCAGTGAAGCAAGGGGCCCATTCTACGAGCAGTACTTC
>TRBJ2-7|few|TRBV6-5|TRBD1
CASSSKGGTGSHEQYF
TGTGCCAGCAGTTCCAAGGGCGGGACAGGGTCCCACGAGCAGTACTTC
>TRBJ2-5|.|TRBV12-3/TRBV12-4|.
CASSLDLGWGTQYF
TGTGCCAGCAGTCTAGATCTGGGTTGGGGGACCCAGTACTTC
>TRBJ2-7|.|TRBV10-3|TRBD1
CAISETRTGASYEQYF
TGTGCCATCAGTGAGACCCGGACAGGGGCCTCCTACGAGCAGTACTTC
>TRBJ2-3|many|TRBV6-5|.
CASSYGPWDMQYF
TGTGCCAGCAGTTACGGGCCCTGGGATATGCAGTATTTT
>TRBJ2-5|many|TRBV18|.
CASSPGTPQETQYF
TGTGCCAGCTCACCCGGGACTCCCCAAGAGACCCAGTACTTC
>TRBJ2-2|.|TRBV12-3/TRBV12-4|TRBD1
CANSSGQGDTGELFF
TGTGCCAACAGTTCCGGACAGGGGGACACCGGGGAGCTGTTTTTT
>TRBJ2-7|.|TRBV10-1|TRBD1
CASSSTGIPYEQYF
TGCGCCAGCAGTTCGACAGGGATTCCCTACGAGCAGTACTTC
>TRBJ1-1|few|TRBV11-2|.
CASSSRRPVQVNTEAFF
TGTGCCAGCAGCTCCAGACGGCCGGTCCAAGTGAACACTGAAGCTTTCTTT
>TRBJ2-4|many|TRBV6-6|.
CASRGPKNIQYF
TGTGCCAGCAGGGGGCCCAAAAACATTCAGTACTTC
>TRBJ1-2|few|TRBV11-2|.
CASSLVRPGWDVGYTF
TGTGCCAGCAGCTTAGTTCGGCCAGGGTGGGATGTTGGCTACACCTTC
>TRBJ2-2|many|TRBV19|.
CASTRLRNTGELFF
TGTGCCAGTACCCGTTTGCGGAACACCGGGGAGCTGTTTTTT
>TRBJ1-2|.|TRBV20-1|.
CSAREEREYGYTF
TGCAGTGCTAGAGAAGAGAGGGAATATGGCTACACCTTC
>TRBJ2-7|many|TRBV7-8|.
CASSPRGSHPREQYF
TGTGCCAGCAGCCCCCGGGGCAGCCACCCTCGTGAGCAGTACTTC
>TRBJ2-2|few|TRBV19|TRBD1
CASRGGPFNTGELFF
TGTGCCAGTAGAGGGGGCCCGTTTAACACCGGGGAGCTGTTTTTT
>TRBJ1-2|.|TRBV12-3/TRBV12-4|TRBD1
CASSPKGQGLYGYTF
TGTGCCAGCAGTCCAAAGGGACAGGGGCTCTATGGCTACACCTTC